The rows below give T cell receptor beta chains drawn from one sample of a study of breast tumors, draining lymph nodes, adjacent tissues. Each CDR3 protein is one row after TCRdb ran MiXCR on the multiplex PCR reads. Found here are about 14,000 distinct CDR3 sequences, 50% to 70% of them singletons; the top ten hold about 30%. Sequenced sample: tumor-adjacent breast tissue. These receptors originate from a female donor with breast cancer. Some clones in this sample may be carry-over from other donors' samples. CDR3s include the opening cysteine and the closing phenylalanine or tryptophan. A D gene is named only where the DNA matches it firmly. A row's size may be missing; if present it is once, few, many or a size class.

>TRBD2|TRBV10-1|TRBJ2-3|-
CASSEGRVAGRADTQYF
TGCGCCAGCAGTGAGGGGAGGGTAGCGGGAAGGGCAGATACGCAGTATTTT
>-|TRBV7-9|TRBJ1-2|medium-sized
CASSLGPVYTF
TGTGCCAGCAGCTTAGGGCCCGTCTACACCTTC
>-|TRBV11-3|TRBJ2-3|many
CASSLGIRGDTQYF
TGTGCCAGCAGCTTGGGGATCCGGGGAGATACGCAGTATTTT
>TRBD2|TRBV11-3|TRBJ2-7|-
CASSSRTSGSEEQYF
TGTGCCAGCAGCTCGCGGACTAGCGGGAGTGAAGAGCAGTACTTC
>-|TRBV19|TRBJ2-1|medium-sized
CASSLGWGHNYNEQFF
TGTGCCAGTAGCCTCGGGTGGGGTCACAACTACAATGAGCAGTTCTTC
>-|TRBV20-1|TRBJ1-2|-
CSAREGLSPVNYGYTF
TGCAGTGCTAGAGAAGGCCTCAGTCCTGTAAACTATGGCTACACCTTC
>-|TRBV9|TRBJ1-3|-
CASSADPQNTIYF
TGTGCCAGCAGCGCGGACCCCCAAAACACCATATATTTT
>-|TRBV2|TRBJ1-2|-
CASAGTGFYGYTF
TGTGCCAGCGCAGGAACAGGGTTCTATGGCTACACCTTC
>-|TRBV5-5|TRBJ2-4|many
CASSGLWTLAKNIQYF
TGTGCCAGCAGCGGTCTATGGACTTTAGCCAAAAACATTCAGTACTTC
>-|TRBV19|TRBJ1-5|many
CASSTGRLRDNQPQHF
TGTGCCAGTAGTACAGGGCGACTACGAGACAATCAGCCCCAGCATTTT
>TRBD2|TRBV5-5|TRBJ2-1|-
CASSFGTSGTEQFF
TGTGCCAGCAGCTTCGGGACTAGCGGGACTGAGCAGTTCTTC
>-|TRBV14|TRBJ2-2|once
CASRSIAEGSEELFF
TGTGCCAGCAGATCCATAGCGGAGGGCTCCGAGGAGCTGTTTTTT
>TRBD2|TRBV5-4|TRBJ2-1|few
CASSLSSGKDYERFF
TGTGCCAGCAGCTTGTCGAGCGGGAAGGACTATGAGCGGTTCTTC
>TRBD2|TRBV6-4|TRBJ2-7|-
CASKAMGTSGGAYEQYF
TGTGCCAGCAAAGCGATGGGGACTAGCGGGGGGGCCTACGAGCAGTACTTC
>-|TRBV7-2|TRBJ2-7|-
CASSCAAGEEYF
TGTGCCAGCAGCTGTGCGGCGGGCGAGGAGTACTTC
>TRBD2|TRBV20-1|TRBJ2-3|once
CSARGGLAGERATQYF
TGCAGTGCTAGGGGCGGACTAGCGGGAGAGAGGGCCACGCAGTATTTT
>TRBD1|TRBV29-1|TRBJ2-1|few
CSVASPGQGANEQFF
TGCAGCGTTGCATCTCCGGGACAGGGGGCGAATGAGCAGTTCTTC
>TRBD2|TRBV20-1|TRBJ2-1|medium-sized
CSARTTSGSPGGQFF
TGCAGTGCTAGAACGACTAGCGGGAGTCCCGGTGGGCAGTTCTTC
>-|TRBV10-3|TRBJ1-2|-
CAISDLGLYGYTF
TGTGCCATCAGTGACCTGGGGCTCTATGGCTACACCTTC
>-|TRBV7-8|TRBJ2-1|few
CASSQELARGPYNEQFF
TGTGCCAGCAGCCAGGAACTAGCTAGGGGACCCTACAATGAGCAGTTCTTC
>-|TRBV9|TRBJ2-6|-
CASSPTGHSGANVLTF
TGTGCCAGCAGCCCAACAGGACACTCTGGGGCCAACGTCCTGACTTTC
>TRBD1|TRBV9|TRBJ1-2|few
CASSLTGRNGYTF
TGTGCCAGCAGCCTGACAGGGAGGAATGGCTACACCTTC
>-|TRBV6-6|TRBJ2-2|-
CASSQDSNTGELFF
TGTGCCAGCAGTCAGGATTCGAATACCGGGGAGCTGTTTTTT
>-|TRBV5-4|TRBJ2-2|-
CASSLDRVSTGELFF
TGTGCCAGCAGCTTGGACAGGGTGAGCACCGGGGAGTTGTTTTTT
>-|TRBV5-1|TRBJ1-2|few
CASSGVGYGYTF
TGCGCCAGCAGCGGGGTAGGCTATGGCTACACCTTC
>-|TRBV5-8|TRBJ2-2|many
CASSDRDATGELFF
TGTGCCAGCAGCGACCGGGACGCCACCGGGGAGCTGTTTTTT
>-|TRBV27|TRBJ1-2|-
CASSLRGIYGYTF
TGTGCCAGCAGTTTACGGGGGATTTATGGCTACACCTTC
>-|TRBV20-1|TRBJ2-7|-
CSAIRARASGEQYF
TGCAGTGCTATTCGCGCAAGGGCCAGCGGCGAGCAGTACTTC
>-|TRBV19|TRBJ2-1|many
CASRSEGFYNEQFF
TGTGCCAGCCGAAGTGAAGGGTTCTACAATGAGCAGTTCTTC
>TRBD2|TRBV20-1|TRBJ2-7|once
CSAPRRTSGTYEQYF
TGCAGTGCTCCGAGGAGGACTAGCGGGACCTACGAGCAGTACTTC
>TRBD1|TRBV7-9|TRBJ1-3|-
CASSLMTGGTGNTIYF
TGCGCCAGCAGCTTGATGACAGGGGGCACTGGAAACACCATATATTTT
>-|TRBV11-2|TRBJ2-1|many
CASSPDISYNEQFF
TGTGCCAGCAGCCCGGACATTTCCTACAATGAGCAGTTCTTC
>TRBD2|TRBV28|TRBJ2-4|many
CFEASGNGNIQYF
TGTTTCGAGGCTAGCGGGAATGGAAACATTCAGTACTTC
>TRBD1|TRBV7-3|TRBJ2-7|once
CASSSGTATYEQYF
TGTGCCAGCAGCTCCGGGACAGCGACCTACGAGCAGTACTTC
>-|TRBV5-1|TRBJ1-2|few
CASSRDSYGYTF
TGCGCCAGCAGCCGTGACAGCTATGGCTACACCTTC
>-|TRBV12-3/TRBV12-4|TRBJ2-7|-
CASSLSVHEQYF
TGTGCCAGCAGTTTAAGTGTTCACGAGCAGTACTTC